This entry lists 9 T cell receptor beta chains sequenced from one sample in a study of identical twins. TCRdb used MiXCR to reprocess the 5' RACE reads, holding one entry per CDR3 protein. The table shows around 230,000 distinct CDR3 sequences, with roughly 7.1% occurring only once. A further study also used this sample, focusing on T cells expressing NK-cell markers.

Sequencing was carried out using CD8+ T cells sorted from blood. These TCRs come from a young woman in good health.

This clonotype showed up just a few times. The chain joins TRBV7-8 to TRBJ2-7; tentatively, D is TRBD1 (6 bases). The germline gives CDR1 SGHVS, CDR2 FQNEAQ. Trimming stripped 4 bases from V and 6 bases from J, with 10 bases between. The CDR3 consists of 12 residues. The CDR3 loop is CASSSDSLEQYF. DNA for the CDR3: TGTGCCAGCAGCTCGGACAGTCTCGAGCAGTACTTC.

This clonotype was observed many times. This rearrangement joins TRBV29-1 to TRBJ2-1; TRBD2 matches 12 bases. The CDR3 contains 17 residues. Trimming took 0 bases from V and 6 from J; bases not matched to a gene: 9. Germline V gene sequence: CDR1 SQVTM, CDR2 ANQGSEA. As DNA, the CDR3 is TGCAGCGTTGAAGAGCCCTCTCTAGCGGGAGGGGGCAATGAGCAGTTCTTC. Its translation: CSVEEPSLAGGGNEQFF.

This clonotype was seen ten or more times. The rearrangement joins TRBV2 to TRBJ1-5; 7 nucleotides agree with TRBD1. V lost 1 base, J lost 6 bases, and 6 bases stayed unmatched. This CDR3 has 15 amino acids. Germline CDR1 is SNHLY and CDR2 is FYNNEI. CDR3 amino acids: CASSEVTTGRQPQHF. DNA for the CDR3: TGTGCCAGCAGTGAAGTGACGACAGGGCGTCAGCCCCAGCATTTT.

In this sample, this clonotype turned up once. This rearrangement joins TRBV4-3 to TRBJ2-7; tentatively, D is TRBD2 (6 bases). The ends were cut back, 3 bases at V and 4 bases at J, with 19 bases in the middle. Per the germline V gene, CDR1 is LGHNA and CDR2 is YSLEER. The CDR3 totals 16 residues. CDR3 region: CASSQYLGISGYEQYF. The CDR3 region has the DNA TGCGCCAGCAGCCAGTACCTCGGGATTAGCGGATACGAGCAGTACTTC.

This rearrangement joins TRBV18 to TRBJ2-3; a possible D gene is TRBD1 (6 bases). Looked up from germline, CDR1 is KGHSH and CDR2 is LQKENI. V shed 6 bases and J shed 2 bases, with 18 bases lying between them. There are 16 residues in the CDR3. Here the CDR3 reads CASSSTGPPPTDTQYF. In nucleotides, the CDR3 is TGTGCCAGCTCGTCTACAGGGCCCCCTCCCACAGATACGCAGTATTTT.

This clonotype was detected ten times or more. The chain is built from TRBV20-1 and TRBJ2-1, with D possibly matching TRBD1 (6 bases). V was cut by 1 base and J by 2 bases, with 18 bases left in between. This CDR3 has 17 residues. Germline CDR1 is DFQATT and CDR2 is SNEGSKA (reference sequence). In DNA form, the CDR3 reads TGCAGTGCTAGAGGGGGTAAACAGGGCGTCCCCTACAATGAGCAGTTCTTC. The encoded protein is CSARGGKQGVPYNEQFF.

The rearrangement uses TRBV11-2 and TRBJ1-5; D is uncertain. The germline gives CDR1 SGHAT, CDR2 FQNNGV. The CDR3 sequence is 15 residues long. The V and J ends lost 5 bases and 3 bases respectively, with 14 bases between them. DNA of the CDR3: TGTGCCAGCAGCCCCACACACGGACCCAATCAGCCCCAGCATTTT. Translation: CASSPTHGPNQPQHF.

This clonotype occurred many times. CDR3 loop: CSVEDRGRTDTQYF. In nucleotides, the CDR3 is TGCAGCGTTGAGGATCGCGGTCGCACAGATACGCAGTATTTT. This sequence joins TRBV29-1 and TRBJ2-3; D uncertain. Deletions cut 3 bases from V and 1 base from J, with 11 bases between. Germline V lookup: CDR1 SQVTM, CDR2 ANQGSEA. The CDR3 runs to 14 residues.

This clonotype was seen many times. J is TRBJ2-1 and V is TRBV19, with a possible D match to TRBD2 (6 bases). The V and J ends lost 5 bases and 7 bases respectively, with 18 bases between them. Germline CDR1 reads LNHDA; CDR2 reads SQIVND (reference sequence). This CDR3 region has 15 residues. DNA for the CDR3: TGTGCCAGTAGTGACTGGCTAGCGAGAGGAAATGAGCAGTTCTTC. Residues: CASSDWLARGNEQFF. Full variable domain (missing parts from reference TRBV19 and TRBJ2-1): DGGITQSPKYLFRKEGQNVTLSCEQNLNHDAMYWYRQDPGQGLRLIYYSQIVNDFQKGDIAEGYSVSREKKESFPLTVTSAQKNPTAFYLCASSDWLARGNEQFFGPGTRLTVL.